Presented here are 30 T cell receptor beta chains from one specimen sequenced in a study of shared clonotypes between healthy human individuals. Profiling relied on immunoSEQ multiplex PCR, and the TCRdb table lists in-frame clones only, not all of them. The repertoire holds about 1 million clones, about three quarters seen once, with approximately 1.5% in the top ten. The source material was memory CD4+ T cells sorted from blood. Sample subset: CD45RA-negative fraction. Receptors originate from a young man in good health.

V and J are TRBV13 and TRBJ2-7; 8 bases agree with TRBD2. Germline lookup yields CDR1 PRHDT and CDR2 FYEKMQ (reference sequence). V gave up 5 bases and J gave up 1 base; unmatched junction bases: 7. The CDR3 loop spans 15 amino acids. The CDR3 sequence: CASSLAGTRSYEQYF. DNA of the CDR3: TGTGCCAGCAGCCTCGCCGGGACTAGGTCCTACGAGCAGTACTTC.

The gene calls are TRBV5-5 and TRBJ1-1; weak D call: TRBD1 (6 bases). There are 15 residues in the CDR3. Trimming pared 9 bases from V and 0 bases from J, leaving 18 bases between. Germline V gene lookup returns CDR1 SGHKS and CDR2 YYEKEE (reference sequence). The CDR3 coding sequence is TGTGCCACCCGAACAGGGTTAAATATGAACACTGAAGCTTTCTTT. Its translation is CATRTGLNMNTEAFF.

The rearrangement uses TRBV7-9 and TRBJ1-6; D is unclear. Germline lookup yields CDR1 SEHNR and CDR2 FQNEAQ (reference sequence). The V end was cut by 4 bases, the J end by 7 bases, with 11 bases between. The CDR3 sequence is 14 residues long. The CDR3 region is CASSSDLANSPLHF. The DNA for the CDR3 is TGTGCCAGCAGCTCTGACCTGGCCAATTCACCCCTCCACTTT.

This clone came up many times. The chain couples TRBV18 to TRBJ1-5; no clear D. The CDR3 contains 17 residues. Trimming shortened V by 3 bases and J by 4 bases, and 19 bases separated the two germline ends. Germline V gives CDR1 KGHSH, CDR2 LQKENI. Written as DNA, the CDR3 is TGTGCCAGCTCACCGTCGGTTGTCTCGGGCCCTAATCAGCCCCAGCATTTT. Protein product: CASSPSVVSGPNQPQHF.

The chain is built from TRBV27 and TRBJ1-5; D is ambiguous. Trimming took off 3 bases at V and 5 bases at J, with 8 bases between the two ends. Germline CDR1 and CDR2: MNHEY and SMNVEV (reference sequence). The CDR3 runs 13 residues. Here the CDR3 DNA reads TGTGCCAGCAGTTTGAGGGTAGATCAGCCCCAGCATTTT. As protein: CASSLRVDQPQHF.

This clone has a handful of counts. V and J are TRBV30 and TRBJ1-1; perhaps TRBD1 as D (6 bases). Germline-derived CDR1 and CDR2 are GTSNPN and SVGIG (reference sequence). V lost 2 bases and J 4 bases, leaving 11 bases between the germline ends. The CDR3 spans 13 residues. CDR3 region: CAWSTGPGTEAFF. CDR3 coding DNA: TGTGCCTGGAGTACAGGGCCGGGCACTGAAGCTTTCTTT.

The CDR3 is CASSERAGGQYF. CDR3 nucleotides: TGTGCCAGCAGTGAGAGGGCAGGGGGGCAGTACTTC. This rearrangement joins TRBV25-1 to TRBJ2-7, with 7 bases that match TRBD1. V lost 3 bases and J lost 9; bases outside the gene matches: 5. Germline V CDR1 and CDR2: MGHDK, SYGVNS. The CDR3 loop spans 12 amino acids.

The chain has TRBV9 and TRBJ2-7; maybe TRBD1 (6 bases). Germline V CDR1 and CDR2: SGDLS, YYNGEE. The length of the CDR3 is 18 residues. V was clipped by 1 base and J by 4 bases, with 24 bases between them. CDR3 residues: CASSVLPPPGTLIYEQYF. The CDR3 coding sequence is TGTGCCAGCAGCGTACTCCCGCCCCCCGGGACATTGATATACGAGCAGTACTTC.

The J gene is TRBJ2-6, the V gene TRBV5-4; 12 bases match TRBD1. CDR3 length equals 18 residues. Germline CDR1 SGHNT, CDR2 YYREEE (reference sequence). The ends lost 4 bases at V and 3 bases at J; junction bases unmatched: 8. Here the CDR3 DNA reads TGTGCCAGCAGCGCGGGACAGGGGGCCCTCCTTGGGGCCAACGTCCTGACTTTC. Residues: CASSAGQGALLGANVLTF.

This chain joins TRBV5-1 and TRBJ1-3; D gene unclear. Between the trimmed V and J ends, which lost 4 bases and 1 base, there was a span of 12 bases. The CDR3 totals 15 residues. Per the germline V gene, CDR1 is SGHRS and CDR2 is YFSETQ. CDR3 bases: TGCGCCAGCAGCCCAACTACAAGATCTGGAAACACCATATATTTT. Protein product: CASSPTTRSGNTIYF.

V gene TRBV11-3 combines with J gene TRBJ2-7; perhaps TRBD1 as D (5 bases). This CDR3 comprises 13 residues. Germline lookup yields CDR1 SGHNT and CDR2 YENEEA. Trimming left V 1 base short and J 6 bases short, with 10 bases between. CDR3 sequence (DNA): TGTGCCAGCAGCTTAGGGCACCAGGGCGAGCAGTACTTC. It yields the protein CASSLGHQGEQYF.

The rearrangement links TRBV2 to TRBJ2-7; TRBD2 matches at 9 bases. The CDR3 sequence is 15 residues long. The V gene end was trimmed by 5 bases and the J gene end by 0 bases; junction bases not matched to a gene: 5. Germline CDR1 is SNHLY and CDR2 is FYNNEI. CDR3 coding DNA: TGTGCCAGCAGTTTAGCGGGGGCCTTCTCCTACGAGCAGTACTTC. This codes for CASSLAGAFSYEQYF.

The gene calls are TRBV30 and TRBJ2-7; possibly TRBD2 for D (7 bases). CDR1 and CDR2 (germline): GTSNPN, SVGIG (reference sequence). This CDR3 is built from 14 residues. The V gene lost 0 bases and the J gene lost 6 bases, with 15 bases spanning the gap. The CDR3 spells CAWSVKGGNSEQYF. In DNA form, the CDR3 reads TGTGCCTGGAGTGTCAAGGGGGGGAACAGCGAGCAGTACTTC.

The chain is built from TRBV19 and TRBJ1-1; no reliable D call. The V and J ends lost 5 bases and 2 bases respectively, with 9 bases between them. CDR3 size: 13 residues. Germline values: CDR1 LNHDA, CDR2 SQIVND (reference sequence). The DNA for the CDR3 is TGTGCCAGTAGTTTCATGGAAAACACTGAAGCTTTCTTT. This gives the protein CASSFMENTEAFF.

The V gene is TRBV30, the J gene TRBJ2-3, with D perhaps TRBD1 (6 bases). The CDR3 has 13 residues. Germline V gene lookup returns CDR1 GTSNPN and CDR2 SVGIG (reference sequence). V was cut by 6 bases and J by 4 bases, with 14 bases left in between. The CDR3 bases are TGTGCCTGCCGTCCTGGGGGCGCAGATACGCAGTATTTT. Protein product: CACRPGGADTQYF.

The chain combines TRBV2 with TRBJ1-3; D call uncertain. The ends were cut back, 4 bases at V and 1 base at J, with 5 bases in the middle. The CDR3 has 13 residues. Germline CDR1 and CDR2: SNHLY and FYNNEI. As DNA, the CDR3 is TGTGCCAGCAGTGGGATGTCTGGAAACACCATATATTTT. Amino acid sequence: CASSGMSGNTIYF.

The chain carries TRBV6-6 and TRBJ2-4; D is undetermined. The length of the CDR3 is 16 residues. Trimming stripped 9 bases from V and 6 bases from J, with 24 bases between. The germline V gene has CDR1 MNHNY and CDR2 SVGAGI (reference sequence). The CDR3 reads CARGPNPARFGNIQYF. The CDR3 DNA reads as TGTGCCAGGGGTCCCAATCCCGCAAGATTTGGAAACATTCAGTACTTC.

The J gene is TRBJ2-3, the V gene TRBV6-5; possible D gene TRBD2, 7 bases. The CDR3 consists of 15 residues. CDR1 is MNHEY and CDR2 is SVGAGI in the germline V gene. V was shortened by 10 bases and J by 3 bases, with 20 bases between the two germline ends. CDR3: CATRGAGLGTDTQYF. Written as DNA, the CDR3 is TGTGCCACCCGGGGGGCCGGGTTGGGAACAGATACGCAGTATTTT.

There are many counts of this clone. This chain uses TRBV7-2 with TRBJ1-5, with 11 bases matching TRBD1. Germline loops: CDR1 SGHTA, CDR2 FQGNSA. The CDR3 runs to 19 residues. J lost 2 bases, V lost 2 bases, and 11 bases had no gene match. This CDR3 reads CASSLRTGGIARGNQPQHF. The CDR3 DNA sequence: TGTGCCAGCAGCTTAAGGACAGGGGGCATCGCGCGGGGCAATCAGCCCCAGCATTTT.

The V gene is TRBV5-1, the J gene TRBJ1-5; D might be TRBD1 (6 bases). The CDR3 is 17 amino acids. Germline V gene data show CDR1 as SGHRS and CDR2 as YFSETQ. V gave up 9 bases and J gave up 5 bases, with 27 bases separating them. The CDR3 region has the DNA TGCGCCACCGCCCTTCCAATCCGGGGGCCGTATCATCAGCCCCAGCATTTT. Translating it yields CATALPIRGPYHQPQHF.

The chain uses TRBV5-1 and TRBJ2-5; TRBD2 agrees at 9 bases. The better agreement between TRBJ2-7 and the DNA end casts doubt on the J call. This CDR3 region has 18 residues. Germline V gene sequence: CDR1 SGHRS, CDR2 YFSETQ. For the CDR3, the DNA is TGCGCCAGCAGGGATACCGGGACTAGCAGTGAATTTCCCTACGAGCAGTACTTC. Protein sequence: CASRDTGTSSEFPYEQYF.

This chain connects TRBV6-1 to TRBJ2-3; weak D call: TRBD1 (5 bases). Between the trimmed V and J ends, which lost 2 bases and 4 bases, there was a span of 19 bases. The CDR3 is 17 residues long. The germline gives CDR1 MNHNS, CDR2 SASEGT. The CDR3 DNA sequence: TGTGCCAGCAGTGAATCTCAAGGGGATATAATCGCAGATACGCAGTATTTT. This gives the protein CASSESQGDIIADTQYF.

The chain carries TRBV2 and TRBJ1-6, with a tentative D call TRBD1 (5 bases). The CDR3 has 17 amino acids. The V end lost 6 bases, the J end lost 0 bases, and 15 bases lay between the germline ends. Per germline, CDR1 SNHLY and CDR2 FYNNEI. CDR3 in amino acids: CASSPEGRSSYNSPLHF. CDR3 DNA: TGTGCCAGCAGCCCCGAGGGGAGGAGCTCCTATAATTCACCCCTCCACTTT.

As to this clone: A much larger clone differs from this one at a single base, so this may be a read error. The chain links TRBV5-8 to TRBJ2-7; D not resolved. CDR3 length equals 11 residues. The germline V and J ends were trimmed by 3 bases and 4 bases, with 5 bases remaining between them. The germline V gene has CDR1 SGHTS and CDR2 YDEGEE. The CDR3 loop is CASSSRYEQYF. For the CDR3, the DNA is TGTGCCAGCAGCTCCCGGTACGAGCAGTACTTC.

CDR3 sequence reads: CASSAGGSTTYEQYF. The CDR3, as DNA: TGCGCCAGCAGTGCAGGGGGCTCCACGACCTACGAGCAGTACTTC. The chain has TRBV10-2 and TRBJ2-7, with 8 bases fitting TRBD1. The germline V gene encodes CDR1 WSHSY and CDR2 SAAADI. The trim removed 4 bases at V and 2 bases at J, leaving 7 bases unmatched. The CDR3 length is 15 residues.

V is TRBV30 and J is TRBJ1-1; D is unclear. The germline CDR1 and CDR2 sequences are GTSNPN and SVGIG (reference sequence). Trimming took 0 bases from V and 4 from J, leaving 9 bases between them. The CDR3 sequence is 13 residues long. The CDR3 is CAWSVNLATEAFF. CDR3 DNA: TGTGCCTGGAGTGTAAACCTGGCCACTGAAGCTTTCTTT.

This clone was observed a single time. The J gene is TRBJ1-2, the V gene TRBV6-6; no clear D gene. Germline CDR1 is MNHNY and CDR2 is SVGAGI (reference sequence). CDR3 size: 14 residues. The V gene lost 10 bases and the J gene lost 2 bases, with 17 bases spanning the gap. CDR3 in amino acids: CATRRGRENYGYTF. CDR3 coding DNA: TGTGCCACCCGCCGGGGTAGGGAGAACTATGGCTACACCTTC.

Comment on this clone: Relative to the germline gene, one junction end is altered; a read error may explain this. The gene calls are TRBV7-7 and TRBJ2-1; 8 nucleotides align to TRBD1. Per germline, CDR1 SSHAT and CDR2 FNYEAQ (reference sequence). CDR3 length equals 13 residues. The CDR3 loop reads CASSLTGGNEQFF. The CDR3 DNA sequence: TGTGCTAGCAGCTTAACAGGGGGCAATGAGCAGTTCTTC.

The chain links TRBV5-3 to TRBJ1-5, with D tentatively TRBD1 (6 bases). TRBV5-3 belongs to the ORF category, with a function that is uncertain. V gave up 0 bases and J gave up 5 bases, with 12 bases separating them. The CDR3 contains 15 residues. Here the CDR3 reads CARSLGTGIDQPQHF. As DNA, the CDR3 is TGTGCCAGAAGCTTGGGAACAGGGATAGATCAGCCCCAGCATTTT.

The genes are TRBV19 and TRBJ2-7; 13 bases line up with TRBD2. Losses at the gene ends were 5 bases for V and 5 bases for J; bases not matched to a gene: 6. Germline V gene data show CDR1 as LNHDA and CDR2 as SQIVND (reference sequence). The CDR3 loop spans 15 amino acids. Here the CDR3 reads CASSSTSGGIDEQYF. The CDR3 bases are TGTGCCAGTAGTTCGACTAGCGGGGGGATCGACGAGCAGTACTTC.